One sample yielded the 15 T cell receptor beta chains listed below, sequenced in a study of PD-1 blockade in mismatch repair-deficient tumors. The repertoire was sequenced with immunoSEQ multiplex PCR; TCRdb's copy has only in-frame clones and lacks some. The sample carries 15,000 or so clones, less than 90% recorded once. Sample: PBMCs, taken before pembrolizumab treatment. The receptors derive from an adult with mismatch repair-deficient cancer.

V is TRBV6-6 and J is TRBJ2-1; D gene ambiguous. This CDR3 is 13 amino acids long. Germline CDR1 and CDR2: MNHNY and SVGAGI (reference sequence). V shed 2 bases and J shed 5 bases, with 7 bases lying between them. CDR3 nucleotides: TGTGCCAGCAGTTACGAGCAGAACAATGAGCAGTTCTTC. It yields the protein CASSYEQNNEQFF.

This sequence joins TRBV27 and TRBJ1-4; the D is unclear. V was shortened by 3 bases and J by 8 bases, with 10 bases between the two germline ends. The CDR3 sequence is 13 residues long. Per germline, CDR1 MNHEY and CDR2 SMNVEV (reference sequence). The CDR3 nucleotides read TGTGCCAGCAGTTTCCGGGGTGGGGAAAAACTGTTTTTT. Residues: CASSFRGGEKLFF.

The chain uses TRBV11-3 and TRBJ2-1; D is unresolved. With 5 bases removed from V and 0 bases from J, the gap between germline ends came to 11 bases. The V gene's germline CDR1 is SGHNT and CDR2 YENEEA. This CDR3 comprises 15 residues. The CDR3 DNA is TGTGCCAGCAGCCCCTTGGGAAGCTCCTACAATGAGCAGTTCTTC. This translates into CASSPLGSSYNEQFF.

This chain joins TRBV11-2 and TRBJ2-1; 8 bases fit TRBD2. The ends lost 0 bases at V and 16 bases at J; junction bases unmatched: 11. The CDR3 totals 14 residues. Germline V lookup: CDR1 SGHAT, CDR2 FQNNGV. CDR3 loop: CASSLDRTSQILFF. The CDR3 DNA follows: TGTGCCAGCAGCTTAGATCGGACTAGCCAAATCCTTTTCTTC.

V gene TRBV28 combines with J gene TRBJ2-3; 16 positions match TRBD2. Germline trimming cut 2 bases from V and 3 bases from J; bases unmatched to any gene: 2. Per the germline V gene, CDR1 is MDHEN and CDR2 is SYDVKM. This CDR3 has 17 residues. The CDR3 loop reads CASSLGTSGRGTDTQYF. The CDR3 DNA reads TGTGCCAGCAGTTTAGGGACTAGCGGGAGGGGTACAGATACGCAGTATTTT.

The rearrangement uses TRBV13 and TRBJ2-2; TRBD1 is a possible D gene (6 bases). Trimming took 5 bases from V and 4 from J, leaving 11 bases between them. The length of the CDR3 is 14 residues. CDR1 and CDR2 (germline): PRHDT, FYEKMQ (reference sequence). The CDR3, as DNA: TGTGCCAGCAGCCCGGGACATAGCACCGGGGAGCTGTTTTTT. It yields the protein CASSPGHSTGELFF.

The chain has TRBV21-1 and TRBJ2-7. TRBV21-1 is annotated as a pseudogene. This CDR3 spans 12 amino acids. The CDR3 DNA sequence: TGTGCCAGCAGCAAAGAGGCCTACGAGCAGTACTTC. Its translation is CASSKEAYEQYF.

The chain combines TRBV7-6 with TRBJ1-1; a weak D match, TRBD1 (5 bases). Per the germline V gene, CDR1 is SGHVS and CDR2 is FNYEAQ. The V end lost 1 base, the J end lost 2 bases, and 11 bases lay between the germline ends. This CDR3 region has 15 residues. The CDR3 coding sequence is TGTGCCAGCAGCTTAGGATCAGGGTTCAACACTGAAGCTTTCTTT. This codes for CASSLGSGFNTEAFF.

This chain uses TRBV19 with TRBJ1-5; D is perhaps TRBD1 (5 bases). The V end was cut by 4 bases, the J end by 5 bases, with 21 bases between. The CDR3 totals 17 residues. Germline V lookup: CDR1 LNHDA, CDR2 SQIVND (reference sequence). The CDR3 DNA reads TGTGCCAGTAGTAGAGACTCAGGGTCCCCAAAGGATCAGCCCCAGCATTTT. It is translated as CASSRDSGSPKDQPQHF. Complete variable domain (other parts from reference TRBV19 and TRBJ1-5): DGGITQSPKYLFRKEGQNVTLSCEQNLNHDAMYWYRQDPGQGLRLIYYSQIVNDFQKGDIAEGYSVSREKKESFPLTVTSAQKNPTAFYLCASSRDSGSPKDQPQHFGDGTRLSIL.

V is TRBV10-3 and J is TRBJ1-1; D possibly corresponds to TRBD1 (5 bases). Between the trimmed V and J ends, which lost 10 bases and 2 bases, there was a span of 20 bases. Germline V gene lookup returns CDR1 ENHRY and CDR2 SYGVKD. The CDR3 extends over 15 amino acids. CDR3 sequence (DNA): TGTGCCACCGGTGCGGGGGGGGGATTTAACACTGAAGCTTTCTTT. This codes for CATGAGGGFNTEAFF.

The rearrangement uses TRBV5-6 and TRBJ2-1; perhaps TRBD2 as D (5 bases). Germline CDR1 reads SGHDT; CDR2 reads YYEEEE. The CDR3 runs to 16 residues. V lost 4 bases and J lost 8, with 22 bases in between. The CDR3 DNA reads TGTGCCAGCAGCCCGAGGGTAGAAGCCACACCCCATGAGCAGTTCTTC. Its protein product is CASSPRVEATPHEQFF.

CDR3: CASSSGGPYNEQFF. The CDR3, as DNA: TGCGCCAGCAGCTCCGGGGGGCCCTACAATGAGCAGTTCTTC. The chain employs TRBV4-1 and TRBJ2-1; D is perhaps TRBD2 (7 bases). The CDR3 spans 14 residues. Trimming took off 5 bases at V and 2 bases at J, with 10 bases between the two ends. CDR1 is MGHRA, CDR2 YSYEKL, per germline.

The CDR3 spells CASRRLTVGTNEKLFF. The CDR3 nucleotides read TGTGCCAGCAGGCGATTGACAGTGGGGACTAATGAAAAACTGTTTTTT. This chain uses TRBV27 with TRBJ1-4; a possible D gene is TRBD1 (5 bases). The length of the CDR3 is 16 residues. With 6 bases removed from V and 2 bases from J, the gap between germline ends came to 16 bases. Germline V gives CDR1 MNHEY, CDR2 SMNVEV (reference sequence).

The genes are TRBV10-3 and TRBJ2-5; D gene uncertain. The J call may be wrong; the DNA end is better matched by TRBJ2-7. In germline, CDR1 is ENHRY, CDR2 SYGVKD. The CDR3 contains 16 residues. The CDR3 DNA is TGTGCCATCAGTGAGGGGTGGCAGGAGAGCTCCTACGAGCAGTACTTC. Translation gives CAISEGWQESSYEQYF.

J is TRBJ2-5 and V is TRBV15, with TRBD1 as a possible D gene (6 bases). The CDR3 consists of 17 residues. Trimming took off 2 bases at V and 6 bases at J, with 22 bases between the two ends. In germline, CDR1 is LNHNV, CDR2 YYDKDF (reference sequence). CDR3 in amino acids: CATSRQGNGEYWKTQYF. The CDR3 nucleotides read TGTGCCACCAGCAGACAGGGGAACGGGGAGTATTGGAAGACCCAGTACTTC.